The 25 T cell receptor beta chains given below trace back to one sample, sequenced in a study of T-cell reconstitution after alpha-beta-depleted transplantation in children. Unique molecular identifiers were used in preparing the TCRbeta library. TCRdb passed the PCR reads through MiXCR, listing each CDR3 protein once. This table holds around 180,000 distinct CDR3 sequences, around 10% found once. Sequences were derived from PBMCs, sampled before TCRalphabeta/CD19-depleted stem cell transplant. These receptors all stem from a boy aged 2-15 years with acute myeloid leukemia, due to receive a stem cell transplant.

This clonotype was picked up many times. The CDR3 nucleotides read TGCGCCAGCAGTAGTAAATCCACAGAAACGAACACCGGGGAGCTGTTTTTT. It yields the protein CASSSKSTETNTGELFF. This rearrangement joins TRBV5-1 to TRBJ2-2; D is unclear. With 5 bases removed from V and 0 bases from J, the gap between germline ends came to 17 bases. CDR1 and CDR2 (germline): SGHRS, YFSETQ. This CDR3 region has 17 residues.

Ten or more counts support this clonotype. The J gene is TRBJ1-2, the V gene TRBV7-2; possibly TRBD1 for D (6 bases). The CDR3 contains 16 residues. V lost 3 bases and J lost 8, with 22 bases in between. Germline V gene sequence: CDR1 SGHTA, CDR2 FQGNSA. The CDR3 region is CASSLRVGRGGEGYTF. As DNA, the CDR3 is TGTGCCAGCAGCTTGCGTGTGGGCAGGGGAGGTGAAGGCTACACCTTC. Looking up the rest from reference TRBV7-2 and TRBJ1-2 gives the full variable domain: GAGVSQSPSNKVTEKGKDVELRCDPISGHTALYWYRQSLGQGLEFLIYFQGNSAPDKSGLPSDRFSAERTGGSVSTLTIQRTQQEDSAVYLCASSLRVGRGGEGYTFGSGTRLTVV.

The V gene is TRBV5-1, the J gene TRBJ2-1, with D uncertain. The CDR3 is 14 amino acids. With 4 bases removed from V and 9 bases from J, the gap between germline ends came to 17 bases. Germline-derived CDR1 and CDR2 are SGHRS and YFSETQ. Written as DNA, the CDR3 is TGCGCCAGCAGCCCTGACCTAGGTATGGTTGAGCAGTTCTTC. This translates into CASSPDLGMVEQFF.

Ten or more counts support this clonotype. This rearrangement joins TRBV28 to TRBJ2-2; perhaps D is TRBD1 or TRBD2 (5 bases each). The V gene's germline CDR1 is MDHEN and CDR2 SYDVKM. The CDR3 spans 18 residues. V lost 5 bases and J 4 bases, leaving 23 bases between the germline ends. The CDR3 protein is CASSIPRGEGPGTGELFF. The DNA for the CDR3 is TGTGCCAGCAGTATCCCCCGGGGCGAGGGTCCGGGCACCGGGGAGCTGTTTTTT.

This clonotype was picked up many times. The chain carries TRBV29-1 and TRBJ2-3; D may be TRBD2 (6 bases). Germline V gene sequence: CDR1 SQVTM, CDR2 ANQGSEA. The CDR3 totals 14 residues. Trimming stripped 7 bases from V and 4 bases from J, with 18 bases between. The CDR3 sequence: CSGEGSGVADTQYF. For the CDR3, the DNA is TGCAGCGGAGAGGGGTCGGGAGTTGCAGATACGCAGTATTTT.

As for this clonotype: This clone may be a read error of a much larger clone one base away. The V gene is TRBV7-9, the J gene TRBJ1-3; D is possibly TRBD1 (5 bases). Germline-derived CDR1 and CDR2 are SEHNR and FQNEAQ (reference sequence). This CDR3 comprises 15 residues. Here the CDR3 DNA reads TGTGCCAGCAGCTTTGGGGGTACCTCTGGAAACACCACATATTTT. It translates to CASSFGGTSGNTTYF.

In its sample, this clonotype was seen many times. The gene calls are TRBV20-1 and TRBJ2-7; 7 positions match TRBD1. The CDR3 is 12 amino acids. J lost 6 bases, V lost 5 bases, and 7 bases had no gene match. Germline assignment: CDR1 DFQATT and CDR2 SNEGSKA (reference sequence). The CDR3 DNA is TGCAGTGCTGGAAAACAGGGGTTCGAGCAGTACTTC. This translates into CSAGKQGFEQYF.

This clonotype came up many times. The J gene is TRBJ2-3, the V gene TRBV20-1; unclear D gene. The CDR3 loop spans 10 amino acids. The germline V and J ends were trimmed by 7 bases and 3 bases, with 5 bases remaining between them. Germline assignment: CDR1 DFQATT and CDR2 SNEGSKA (reference sequence). The CDR3 here is CSVNTDTQYF. The CDR3 coding sequence is TGCAGTGTGAATACAGATACGCAGTATTTT.

This clonotype was detected ten times or more. The rearrangement uses TRBV12-3 or TRBV12-4 and TRBJ1-5; possibly TRBD1 for D (6 bases). The V gene lost 5 bases and the J gene lost 5 bases, with 10 bases spanning the gap. There are 13 residues in the CDR3. The DNA of the CDR3 is TGTGCCAGCAGTAACAGGGTGGATCAGCCCCAGCATTTT. This gives the protein CASSNRVDQPQHF.

This clonotype was recorded many times. The CDR3 bases are TGCAGTGCTAGAGCGGGAGGTGTAGATACGCAGTATTTT. This sequence encodes CSARAGGVDTQYF. This sequence joins TRBV20-1 and TRBJ2-3; TRBD2 matches at 7 bases. The germline CDR1 and CDR2 sequences are DFQATT and SNEGSKA (reference sequence). CDR3 length: 13 amino acids. V lost 1 base and J lost 5; bases outside the gene matches: 3.

This clonotype was detected many times. V gene TRBV11-2 combines with J gene TRBJ1-5; D gene uncertain. V was cut by 3 bases and J by 4 bases, with 10 bases left in between. In germline, CDR1 is SGHAT, CDR2 FQNNGV. CDR3 length equals 14 residues. The CDR3 DNA is TGTGCCAGCAGCTTTATGAGTCCGAATCAGCCCCAGCATTTT. Amino acids: CASSFMSPNQPQHF.

This clonotype was counted ten times or more. The gene calls are TRBV20-1 and TRBJ2-3, with 9 bases fitting TRBD2. The junction had 15 bases not matched to a gene; V was cut back by 6 bases and J by 8 bases. CDR3 length: 15 amino acids. Germline CDR1 is DFQATT and CDR2 is SNEGSKA (reference sequence). This CDR3 reads CSAKTSGLSLGTQYF. The CDR3 DNA sequence: TGCAGTGCCAAGACTAGCGGACTTTCCTTGGGTACGCAGTATTTT.

This clonotype was seen at least ten times. The chain carries TRBV5-1 and TRBJ2-2; TRBD2 matches at 14 bases. Germline V CDR1 and CDR2: SGHRS, YFSETQ. The CDR3 spans 18 residues. After removal of 0 bases from V and 0 bases from J, the junction contained 1 base not matched to a gene. This chain's CDR3 is CASSLGLAGGPNTGELFF. CDR3 nucleotide sequence: TGCGCCAGCAGCTTGGGACTAGCGGGAGGGCCGAACACCGGGGAGCTGTTTTTT.

As concerns this clonotype: Being one base from a much bigger clone, this may be a read error. The chain couples TRBV5-1 to TRBJ2-1, with 7 bases that match TRBD2. V was pared by 6 bases and J by 4 bases, with 7 bases of the junction left unmatched. The length of the CDR3 is 14 residues. Germline V gene sequence: CDR1 SGHRS, CDR2 YFSETQ. CDR3 amino acids: CASTPGRGYNEQFF. The CDR3 DNA follows: TGCGCCAGCACCCCAGGGCGGGGGTACAATGAGCAGTTCTTC.

This clonotype was seen repeatedly, ten times or more. The chain joins TRBV20-1 to TRBJ2-1; 7 bases are shared with TRBD1. With V trimmed by 2 bases and J by 1 base, 5 bases remained unmatched. The CDR3 is 15 residues long. CDR1 and CDR2 (germline): DFQATT, SNEGSKA (reference sequence). CDR3 DNA sequence: TGCAGTGCTAGACAACAGGGGACATCCTACAATGAGCAGTTCTTC. This sequence encodes CSARQQGTSYNEQFF.

This clonotype was seen repeatedly, ten times or more. In nucleotides, the CDR3 is TGTGCCAGCAGCTTGGAACTAGCGGGGGCCTACAATGAGCAGTTCTTC. It codes for CASSLELAGAYNEQFF. The chain has TRBV5-5 and TRBJ2-1; 11 nucleotides match TRBD2. The germline V gene encodes CDR1 SGHKS and CDR2 YYEKEE (reference sequence). V was pared by 0 bases and J by 2 bases, with 1 base of the junction left unmatched. This CDR3 has 16 residues.

This clonotype was detected many times. The chain recombines TRBV6-1 with TRBJ1-1; maybe TRBD1 (6 bases). Trimming took off 1 base at V and 6 bases at J, with 15 bases between the two ends. The CDR3 covers 15 residues. Germline lookup yields CDR1 MNHNS and CDR2 SASEGT. The CDR3 sequence: CASSEDVGGYAEAFF. The CDR3 DNA follows: TGTGCCAGCAGTGAAGACGTAGGGGGTTACGCTGAAGCTTTCTTT.

This clonotype was counted ten times or more. This sequence joins TRBV10-3 and TRBJ1-3; maybe TRBD1 (6 bases). The CDR3 length is 20 residues. CDR1 is ENHRY and CDR2 is SYGVKD in the germline V gene. Trimming pared 2 bases from V and 1 base from J, leaving 24 bases between. The DNA for the CDR3 is TGTGCCATCAGTGAGACCCTTATTTTAACAGGGCTTAAGTCTGGAAACACCATATATTTT. It encodes CAISETLILTGLKSGNTIYF.

This clonotype appeared many times. The CDR3: CASSPASGKLFF. The CDR3 bases are TGTGCCAGCAGCCCAGCATCTGGAAAACTGTTTTTT. V usage is TRBV6-5 and J usage is TRBJ1-4; D unresolved. The germline CDR1 and CDR2 sequences are MNHEY and SVGAGI. The CDR3 contains 12 residues. Trimming pared 6 bases from V and 10 bases from J, leaving 12 bases between.

This clonotype has a count of ten or more. The chain employs TRBV20-1 and TRBJ1-1, with TRBD1 matching 8 bases. The trim removed 4 bases at V and 4 bases at J, leaving 8 bases unmatched. The CDR3 is made up of 14 amino acids. Per the germline V gene, CDR1 is DFQATT and CDR2 is SNEGSKA (reference sequence). The CDR3 sequence is CSATTDRARTEAFF. The DNA for the CDR3 is TGCAGTGCTACAACGGACAGGGCTCGCACTGAAGCTTTCTTT.

There are many counts of this clonotype. CDR3 in amino acids: CASSLGRAGGYNEQFF. The DNA for the CDR3 is TGTGCCAGCAGCTTAGGAAGGGCGGGGGGGTACAATGAGCAGTTCTTC. The gene calls are TRBV7-2 and TRBJ2-1, with 9 bases matching TRBD2. This CDR3 comprises 16 residues. CDR1 is SGHTA and CDR2 is FQGNSA in the germline V gene. Trimming at V came to 1 base and at J to 4 bases, leaving 5 bases not matched to a gene. Full variable domain (rest looked up from reference TRBV7-2 and TRBJ2-1): GAGVSQSPSNKVTEKGKDVELRCDPISGHTALYWYRQSLGQGLEFLIYFQGNSAPDKSGLPSDRFSAERTGGSVSTLTIQRTQQEDSAVYLCASSLGRAGGYNEQFFGPGTRLTVL.

The chain links TRBV6-4 to TRBJ1-5; TRBD1 might be the D (6 bases). V was pared by 11 bases and J by 0 bases, with 26 bases between. This CDR3 has 18 residues. Germline CDR1 reads MRHNA; CDR2 reads SNTAGT. The CDR3 loop is CAFCSVGRGLNSNQPQHF. Here the CDR3 DNA reads TGTGCCTTCTGTTCCGTTGGGCGGGGGCTCAATAGCAATCAGCCCCAGCATTTT.

This clonotype was counted at least ten times. The V and J genes are TRBV7-2 and TRBJ2-7; D gene ambiguous. The ends were cut back, 2 bases at V and 2 bases at J, with 7 bases in the middle. The germline CDR1 and CDR2 sequences are SGHTA and FQGNSA. The CDR3 consists of 13 residues. CDR3 residues: CASSLSAAYEQYF. The CDR3 bases are TGTGCCAGCAGCTTATCCGCAGCCTACGAGCAGTACTTC.

There are many counts of this clonotype. CDR3 sequence reads: CASSESRSTDTQYF. In nucleotides, the CDR3 is TGCGCCAGCAGTGAGTCGAGGAGCACAGATACGCAGTATTTT. The chain has TRBV10-2 and TRBJ2-3; D is uncertain. The CDR3 totals 14 residues. From germline, CDR1 is WSHSY and CDR2 SAAADI. V was trimmed by 0 bases and J by 0 bases, leaving 4 bases between them.

This clonotype appeared many times. This chain connects TRBV12-3 or TRBV12-4 to TRBJ2-7, with D tentatively TRBD2 (6 bases). The CDR3 is 16 amino acids. The V end was cut by 5 bases, the J end by 1 base, with 18 bases between. CDR3 DNA: TGTGCCAGCAGTCTCTCCACTAGCAGGAGTTCCTACGAGCAGTACTTC. Protein product: CASSLSTSRSSYEQYF.